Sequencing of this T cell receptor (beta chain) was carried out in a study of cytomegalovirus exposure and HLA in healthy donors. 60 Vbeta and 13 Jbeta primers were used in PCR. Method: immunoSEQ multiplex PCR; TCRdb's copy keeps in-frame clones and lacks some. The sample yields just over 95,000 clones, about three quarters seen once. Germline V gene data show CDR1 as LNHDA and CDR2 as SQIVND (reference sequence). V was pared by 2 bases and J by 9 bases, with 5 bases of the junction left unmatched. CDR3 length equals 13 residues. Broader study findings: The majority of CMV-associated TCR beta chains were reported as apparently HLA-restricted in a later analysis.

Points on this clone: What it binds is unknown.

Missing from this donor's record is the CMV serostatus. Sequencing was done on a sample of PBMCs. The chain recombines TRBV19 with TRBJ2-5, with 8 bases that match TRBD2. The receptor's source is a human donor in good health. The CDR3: CASSIPAGEAQYF. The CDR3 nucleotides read TGTGCCAGTAGTATACCAGCGGGGGAAGCCCAGTACTTC.